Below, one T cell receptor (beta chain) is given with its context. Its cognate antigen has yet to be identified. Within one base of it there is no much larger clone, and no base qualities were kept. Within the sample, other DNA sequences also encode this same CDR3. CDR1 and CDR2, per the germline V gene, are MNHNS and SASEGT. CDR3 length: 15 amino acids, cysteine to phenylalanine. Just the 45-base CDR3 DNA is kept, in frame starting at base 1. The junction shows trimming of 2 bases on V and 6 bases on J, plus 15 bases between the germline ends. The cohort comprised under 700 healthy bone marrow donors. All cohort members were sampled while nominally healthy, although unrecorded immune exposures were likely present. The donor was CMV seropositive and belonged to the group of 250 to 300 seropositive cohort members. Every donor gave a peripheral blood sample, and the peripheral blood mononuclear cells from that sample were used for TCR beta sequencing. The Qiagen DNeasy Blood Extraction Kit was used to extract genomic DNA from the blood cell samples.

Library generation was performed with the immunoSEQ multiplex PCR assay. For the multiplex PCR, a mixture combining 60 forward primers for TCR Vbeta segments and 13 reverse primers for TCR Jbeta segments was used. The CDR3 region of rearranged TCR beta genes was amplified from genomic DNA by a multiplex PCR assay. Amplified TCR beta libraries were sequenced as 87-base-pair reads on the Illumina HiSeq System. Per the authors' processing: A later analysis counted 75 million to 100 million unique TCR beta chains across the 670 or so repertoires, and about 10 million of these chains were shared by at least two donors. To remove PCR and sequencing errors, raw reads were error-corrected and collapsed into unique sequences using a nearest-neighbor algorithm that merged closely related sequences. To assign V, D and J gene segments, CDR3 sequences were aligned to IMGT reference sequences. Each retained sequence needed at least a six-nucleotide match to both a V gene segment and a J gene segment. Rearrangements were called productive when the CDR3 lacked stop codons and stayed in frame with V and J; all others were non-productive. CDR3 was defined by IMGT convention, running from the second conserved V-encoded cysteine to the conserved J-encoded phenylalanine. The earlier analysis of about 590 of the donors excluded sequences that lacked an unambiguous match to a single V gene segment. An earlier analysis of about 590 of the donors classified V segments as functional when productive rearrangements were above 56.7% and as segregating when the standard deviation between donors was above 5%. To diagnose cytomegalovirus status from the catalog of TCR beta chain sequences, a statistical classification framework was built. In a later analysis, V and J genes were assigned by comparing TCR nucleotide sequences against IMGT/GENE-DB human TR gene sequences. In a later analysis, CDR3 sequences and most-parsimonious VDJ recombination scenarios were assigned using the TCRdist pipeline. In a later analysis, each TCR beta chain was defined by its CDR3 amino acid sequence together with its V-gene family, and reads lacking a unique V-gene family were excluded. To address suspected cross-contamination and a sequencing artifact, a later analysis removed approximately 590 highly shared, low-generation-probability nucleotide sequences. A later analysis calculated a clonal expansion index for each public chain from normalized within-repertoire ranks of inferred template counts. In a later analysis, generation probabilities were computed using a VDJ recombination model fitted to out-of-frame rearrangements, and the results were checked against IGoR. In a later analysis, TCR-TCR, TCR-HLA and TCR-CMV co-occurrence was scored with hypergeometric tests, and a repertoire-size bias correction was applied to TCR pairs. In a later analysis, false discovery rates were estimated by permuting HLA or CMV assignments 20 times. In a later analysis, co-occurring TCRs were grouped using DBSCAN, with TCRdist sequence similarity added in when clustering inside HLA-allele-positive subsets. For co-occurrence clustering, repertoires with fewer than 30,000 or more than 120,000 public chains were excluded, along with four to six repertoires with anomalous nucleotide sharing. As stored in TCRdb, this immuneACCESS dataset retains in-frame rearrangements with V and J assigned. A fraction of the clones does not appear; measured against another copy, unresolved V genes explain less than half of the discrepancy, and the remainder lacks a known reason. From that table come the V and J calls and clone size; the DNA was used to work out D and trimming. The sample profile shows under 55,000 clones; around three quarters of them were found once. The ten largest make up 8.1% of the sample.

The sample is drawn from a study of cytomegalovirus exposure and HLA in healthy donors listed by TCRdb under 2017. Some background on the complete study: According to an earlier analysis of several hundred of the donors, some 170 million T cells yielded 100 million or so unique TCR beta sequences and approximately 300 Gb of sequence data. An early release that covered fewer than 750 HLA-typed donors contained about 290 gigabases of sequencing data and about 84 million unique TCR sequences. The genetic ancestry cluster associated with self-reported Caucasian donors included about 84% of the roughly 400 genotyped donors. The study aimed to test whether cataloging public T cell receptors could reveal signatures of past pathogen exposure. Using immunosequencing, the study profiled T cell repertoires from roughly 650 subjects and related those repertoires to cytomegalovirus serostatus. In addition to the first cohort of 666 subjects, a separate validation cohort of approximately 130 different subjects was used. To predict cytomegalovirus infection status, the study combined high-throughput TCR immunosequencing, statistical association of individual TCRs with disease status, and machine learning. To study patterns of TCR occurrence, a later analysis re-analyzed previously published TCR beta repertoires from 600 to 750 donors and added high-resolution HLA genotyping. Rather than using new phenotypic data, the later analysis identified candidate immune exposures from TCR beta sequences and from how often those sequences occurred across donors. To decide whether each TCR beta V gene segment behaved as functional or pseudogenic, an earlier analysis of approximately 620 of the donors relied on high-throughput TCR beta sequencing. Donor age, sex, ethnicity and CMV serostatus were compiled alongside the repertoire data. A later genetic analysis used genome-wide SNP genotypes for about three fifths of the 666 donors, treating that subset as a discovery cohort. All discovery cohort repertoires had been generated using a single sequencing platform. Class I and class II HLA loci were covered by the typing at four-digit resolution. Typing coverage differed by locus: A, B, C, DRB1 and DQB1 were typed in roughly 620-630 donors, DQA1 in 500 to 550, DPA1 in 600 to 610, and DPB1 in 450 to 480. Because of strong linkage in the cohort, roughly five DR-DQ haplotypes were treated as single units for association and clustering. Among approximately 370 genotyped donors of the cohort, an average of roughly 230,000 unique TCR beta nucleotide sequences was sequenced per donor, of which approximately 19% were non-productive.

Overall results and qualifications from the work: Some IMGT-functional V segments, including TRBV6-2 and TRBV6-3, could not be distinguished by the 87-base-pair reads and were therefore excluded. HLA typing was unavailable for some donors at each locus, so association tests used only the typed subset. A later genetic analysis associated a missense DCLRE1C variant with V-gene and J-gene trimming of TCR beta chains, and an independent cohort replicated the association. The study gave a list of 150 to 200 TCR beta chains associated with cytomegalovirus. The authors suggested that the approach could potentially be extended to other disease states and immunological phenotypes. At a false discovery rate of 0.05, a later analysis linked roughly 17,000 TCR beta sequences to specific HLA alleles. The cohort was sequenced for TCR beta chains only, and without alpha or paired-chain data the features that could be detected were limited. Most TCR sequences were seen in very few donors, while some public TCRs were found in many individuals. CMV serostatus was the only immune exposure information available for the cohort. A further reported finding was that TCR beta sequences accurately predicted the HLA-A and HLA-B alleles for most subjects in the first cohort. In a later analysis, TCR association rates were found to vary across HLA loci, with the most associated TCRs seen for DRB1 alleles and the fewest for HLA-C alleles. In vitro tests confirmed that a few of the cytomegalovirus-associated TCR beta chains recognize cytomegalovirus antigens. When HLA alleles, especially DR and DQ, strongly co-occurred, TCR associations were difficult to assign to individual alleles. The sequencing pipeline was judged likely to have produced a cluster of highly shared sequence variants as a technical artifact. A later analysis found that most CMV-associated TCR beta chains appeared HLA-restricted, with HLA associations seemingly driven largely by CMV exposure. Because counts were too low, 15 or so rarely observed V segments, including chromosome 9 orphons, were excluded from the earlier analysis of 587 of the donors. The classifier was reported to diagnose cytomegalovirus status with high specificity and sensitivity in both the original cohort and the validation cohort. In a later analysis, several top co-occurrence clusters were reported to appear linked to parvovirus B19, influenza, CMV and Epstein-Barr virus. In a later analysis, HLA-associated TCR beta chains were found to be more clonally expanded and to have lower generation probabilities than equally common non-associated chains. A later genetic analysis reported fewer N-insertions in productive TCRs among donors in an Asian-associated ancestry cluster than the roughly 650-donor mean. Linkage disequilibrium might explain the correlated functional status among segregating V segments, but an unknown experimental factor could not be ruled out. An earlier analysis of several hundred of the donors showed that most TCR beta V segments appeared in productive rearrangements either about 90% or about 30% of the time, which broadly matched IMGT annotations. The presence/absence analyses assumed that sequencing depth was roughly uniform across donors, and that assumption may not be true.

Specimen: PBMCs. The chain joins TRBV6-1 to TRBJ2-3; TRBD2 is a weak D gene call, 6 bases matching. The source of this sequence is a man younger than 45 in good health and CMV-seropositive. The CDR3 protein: CASSEIMRGGDTQYF. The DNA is TGTGCCAGCAGTGAAATAATGCGGGGTGGGGATACGCAGTATTTT.